This TCR beta chain stems from a study of T cells expressing NK-cell markers (dated by TCRdb to the early 2020s). Looking at the study overall: Three sorted T-cell subsets (CD3+CD56+NKG2C+, CD3+CD56+NKG2C- and CD3+CD56-NKG2C+) from several donors had their TCR beta-chain repertoires profiled. Among the eight sequenced donors, seven were HCMV-seropositive and one was HCMV-seronegative. Randomly selected healthy volunteers, three men and five women, were used as the eight sequenced donors. Sequencing of the libraries produced 2 x 150 bp reads on Illumina HiSeq 2000/2500, MiSeq or NextSeq.

There are 15 amino acids in the CDR3, from cysteine to phenylalanine inclusive. The record lacks a DNA sequence. From the germline V gene, CDR1 is LGHNA and CDR2 is YSLEER. A word on this clonotype: Its antigen specificity is not known.

Overall study results and their limits: For about 6 donors, the dominant CD3+CD56+NKG2C+ clonotypes were among the top 10 CD8+ clonotypes and accounted for about 1.0-8% of CD8+ T cells. Those dominant clonotypes were again the most abundant among CD3+CD56-NKG2C+ cells in a handful of donors, at about 25-65%. Whether the expanded NKG2C-expressing T cell clones were specific for HCMV antigens remained unclear.

The listed sequencing device is Illumina HiSeq 2000. TCR beta cDNA libraries were prepared using 5'RACE template switching, which introduced a universal primer site and unique molecular identifiers. Priming for cDNA synthesis came from the TCR beta constant segment, and two successive PCR amplification steps followed. In the authors' own workflow: MIGEC was used to demultiplex reads and group reads by UMI, and MiTCR was used to assemble and quantify clonotypes. To exclude erroneous sequences, any TCR cDNA sequence not supported by at least two reads was discarded. The tcR package was used for downstream repertoire analysis, with clonotypes matched between fractions based on CDR3 nucleotide sequence plus V segment. VDJmatch was used to annotate antigen specificity against VDJdb, with one amino acid substitution allowed in CDR3. TCRdb reprocessed the reads and provides one entry for every CDR3 protein sequence; no DNA is given. TCRdb, not the authors, supplied the V and J calls. This sample's records show 400,000 to 450,000 distinct CDR3 sequences. The top ten clonotypes cover 7.3% of the sample.

HCMV serostatus was determined by detecting HCMV-specific IgG in serum with a commercial ELISA kit. Peripheral blood mononuclear cells were isolated from blood by Ficoll density gradient centrifugation. The rearrangement combines TRBV4-3 with TRBJ1-5. This receptor was taken from a woman aged 18 to 75 in good health. The source material was blood T cells: a sorted CD56 or NKG2C T cell subset, CD4+ or CD8+ T cells, or bulk PBMC T cells (not recorded which). The CDR3 protein: CASSHSPGRGQPQHF.